This is a list of T cell receptor beta chains from one sample in a study of spatial heterogeneity in lung cancer. TCRdb passed the 5' RACE reads through MiXCR, listing each CDR3 protein once. Of some 100,000 distinct CDR3 sequences listed, over 9.5% are singletons. Here the sequenced sample was PBMCs, taken at surgery. These receptors originate from a male donor with early-stage non-small cell lung cancer. CDR3s include the opening cysteine and the closing phenylalanine or tryptophan.

TRBV28,TRBJ2-1,CASSFGATAGGPRYNEQFF
TRBV15,TRBJ2-2,CATSRDRWGAGELFF
TRBV20-1,TRBJ1-6,CSARAESYNSPLHF
TRBV7-9,TRBJ2-7,CASSFYPGRTSEQYF
TRBV10-3,TRBJ2-7,CAIRSGGSSYEQYF
TRBV7-2,TRBJ1-2,CASSPRGPSGYYGYTF
TRBV4-3,TRBJ2-7,CASSQDSGGLAGAHKYF
TRBV10-3,TRBJ1-1,CAISAHTGTGLLNTEAFF
TRBV28,TRBJ1-5,CASRWATGGHQPQHF
TRBV7-2,TRBJ1-6,CASSPERNSPLHF
TRBV7-9,TRBJ2-2,CASSSKDPDTGELFF
TRBV7-3,TRBJ2-1,CASSLFGGLGNEQFF
TRBV12-3/TRBV12-4,TRBJ2-2,CASNPWGGELFF
TRBV20-1,TRBJ2-3,CSALAGGVDTQYF
TRBV5-1,TRBJ1-1,CASSLVRNTEAFF
TRBV3-1,TRBJ1-2,CASTARQNYGYTF
TRBV6-5,TRBJ2-5,CASRTGRETQYF
TRBV20-1,TRBJ2-1,CSALKGGADSYNEQFF
TRBV29-1,TRBJ2-6,CSVVDIRHSGANVLTF
TRBV24-1,TRBJ2-1,CATSDLGTPINEQFF
TRBV7-6,TRBJ2-3,CASSLGTSGGSSTDTQYF
TRBV5-1,TRBJ2-7,CASSLGGTSGYEQYF
TRBV29-1,TRBJ1-1,CSARPPGDTEAFF
TRBV5-1,TRBJ2-1,CASSLQPGKNNNEQFF
TRBV25-1,TRBJ2-5,CASSELGRGTNVETQYF
TRBV3-1,TRBJ1-5,CASSQDVGNGQPQHF
TRBV7-6,TRBJ2-5,CASSKGTGGMETQYF
TRBV20-1,TRBJ1-2,CSATDRGRIYGYTF
TRBV24-1,TRBJ2-2,CATSEPQGTGELFF
TRBV19,TRBJ2-4,CASSTGDSIAKNIQYF
TRBV7-2,TRBJ1-1,CASSSVLAVNTEAFF
TRBV29-1,TRBJ2-7,CSVGSDFLGYEQYF
TRBV5-1,TRBJ2-3,CASSLELAGVSSTDTQYF
TRBV5-5,TRBJ2-7,CASSLGTHRGANEQYF
TRBV2,TRBJ2-5,CASSEAAGETQYF
TRBV24-1,TRBJ2-3,CATSAGRGFTDTQYF
TRBV28,TRBJ2-6,CASSFRGLGANVLTF
TRBV5-4,TRBJ2-3,CASSLYSGGVNTQYF
TRBV20-1,TRBJ2-5,CSAVDREPETQYF
TRBV27,TRBJ1-1,CASRVTQQGVDTEAFF
TRBV24-1,TRBJ1-2,CATSDQRARDYTF
TRBV11-1,TRBJ2-3,CASSLSDKQADTQYF
TRBV7-6,TRBJ1-1,CASSSRLDTEAFF
TRBV7-2,TRBJ2-3,CASSLGWTSGGTDTQYF
TRBV6-4,TRBJ1-6,CASSATGDSYSPLHF
TRBV28,TRBJ1-1,CASSFYAGGETEAFF
TRBV14,TRBJ2-3,CASSRTGDLRDTQYF
TRBV7-9,TRBJ2-1,CASSLVVGHALFF
TRBV27,TRBJ1-4,CASSSDGEKLFF
TRBV29-1,TRBJ2-1,CSASTSGTYNEQFF
TRBV7-6,TRBJ2-5,CASSLVQGGETQYF
TRBV20-1,TRBJ2-3,CSASGTAEVFTDTQYF
TRBV20-1,TRBJ2-7,CSARRTGGRDEQYF